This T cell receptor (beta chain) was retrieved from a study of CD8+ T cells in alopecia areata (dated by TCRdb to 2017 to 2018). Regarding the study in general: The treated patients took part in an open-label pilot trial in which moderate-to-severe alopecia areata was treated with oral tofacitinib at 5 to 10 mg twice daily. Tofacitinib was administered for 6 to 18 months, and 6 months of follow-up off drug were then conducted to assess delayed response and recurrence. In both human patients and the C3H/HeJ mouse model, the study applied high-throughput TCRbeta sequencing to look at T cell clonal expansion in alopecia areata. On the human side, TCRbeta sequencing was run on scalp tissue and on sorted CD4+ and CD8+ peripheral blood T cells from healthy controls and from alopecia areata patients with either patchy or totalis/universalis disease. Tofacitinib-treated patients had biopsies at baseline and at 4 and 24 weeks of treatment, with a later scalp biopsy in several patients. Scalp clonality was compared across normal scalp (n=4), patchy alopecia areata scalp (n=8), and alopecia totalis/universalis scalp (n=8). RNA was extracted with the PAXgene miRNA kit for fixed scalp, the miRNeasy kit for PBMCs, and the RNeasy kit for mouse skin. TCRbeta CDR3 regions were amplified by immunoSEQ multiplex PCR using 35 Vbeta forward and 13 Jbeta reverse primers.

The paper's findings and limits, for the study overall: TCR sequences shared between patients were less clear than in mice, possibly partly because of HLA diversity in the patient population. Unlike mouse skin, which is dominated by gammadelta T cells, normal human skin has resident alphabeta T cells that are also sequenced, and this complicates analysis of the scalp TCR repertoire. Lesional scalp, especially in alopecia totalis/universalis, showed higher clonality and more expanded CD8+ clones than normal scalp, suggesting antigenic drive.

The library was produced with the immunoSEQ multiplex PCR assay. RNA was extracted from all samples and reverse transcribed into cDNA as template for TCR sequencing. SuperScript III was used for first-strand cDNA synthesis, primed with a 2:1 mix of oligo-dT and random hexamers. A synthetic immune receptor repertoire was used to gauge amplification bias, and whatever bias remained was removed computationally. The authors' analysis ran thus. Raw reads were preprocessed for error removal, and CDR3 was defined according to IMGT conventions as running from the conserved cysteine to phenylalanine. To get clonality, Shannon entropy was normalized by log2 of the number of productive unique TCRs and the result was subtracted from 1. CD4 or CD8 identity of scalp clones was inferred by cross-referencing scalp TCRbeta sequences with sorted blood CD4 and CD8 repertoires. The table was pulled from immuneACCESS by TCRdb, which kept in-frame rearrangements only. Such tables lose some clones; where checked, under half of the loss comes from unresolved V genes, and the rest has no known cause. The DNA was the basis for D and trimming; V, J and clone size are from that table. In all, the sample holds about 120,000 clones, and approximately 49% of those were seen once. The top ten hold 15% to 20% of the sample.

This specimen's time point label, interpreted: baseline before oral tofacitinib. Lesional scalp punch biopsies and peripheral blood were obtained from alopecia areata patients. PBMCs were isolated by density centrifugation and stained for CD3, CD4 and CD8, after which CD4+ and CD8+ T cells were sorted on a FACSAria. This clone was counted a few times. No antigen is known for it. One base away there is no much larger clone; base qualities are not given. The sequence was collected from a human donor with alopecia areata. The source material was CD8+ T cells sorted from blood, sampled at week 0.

The sequenced DNA is TGTGCCAGCAGCTTAGGCCTCGAGACTAGCGGTTCTGGGGCCAACGTCCTGACTTTC. Its protein reads: CASSLGLETSGSGANVLTF. The V and J genes are TRBV13 and TRBJ2-6; 9 central bases correspond to TRBD2. The CDR3 starts with the cysteine, ends with the phenylalanine, and has 19 residues. Of all the DNA, just the CDR3 is kept, 57 bases in frame from base 1. From V the trimming removes 0 bases and from J it removes 1 base, while the gene matches leave 7 bases of the junction unaccounted for. CDR1 and CDR2 are drawn from the germline V gene (reference sequence): PRHDT, FYEKMQ.